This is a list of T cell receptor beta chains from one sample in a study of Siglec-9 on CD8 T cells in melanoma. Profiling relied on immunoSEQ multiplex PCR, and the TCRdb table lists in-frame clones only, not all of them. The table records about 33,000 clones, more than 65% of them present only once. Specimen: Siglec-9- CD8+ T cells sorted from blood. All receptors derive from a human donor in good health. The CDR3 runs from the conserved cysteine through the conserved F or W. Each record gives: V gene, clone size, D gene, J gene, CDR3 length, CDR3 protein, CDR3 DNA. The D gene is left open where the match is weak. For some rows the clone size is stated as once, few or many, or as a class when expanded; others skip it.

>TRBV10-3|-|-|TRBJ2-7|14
CAISVGISSYEQYF
TGTGCCATCAGTGTAGGTATAAGCTCCTACGAGCAGTACTTC
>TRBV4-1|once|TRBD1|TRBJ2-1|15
CASSHPGTGADEQFF
TGCGCCAGCAGCCATCCCGGGACAGGGGCGGATGAGCAGTTCTTC
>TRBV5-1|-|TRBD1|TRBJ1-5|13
CASSLRGPQPQHF
TGCGCCAGCAGCTTGAGGGGGCCCCAGCCCCAGCATTTT
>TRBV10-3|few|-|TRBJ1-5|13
CAISDVRNQPQHF
TGTGCCATCAGTGATGTAAGGAATCAGCCCCAGCATTTT
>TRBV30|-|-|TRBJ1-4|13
CAWAIGGREKLFF
TGTGCCTGGGCTATTGGGGGTCGTGAAAAACTGTTTTTT
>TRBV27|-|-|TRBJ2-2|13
CASSLTYTGELFF
TGTGCCAGCAGTTTAACTTACACCGGGGAGCTGTTTTTT
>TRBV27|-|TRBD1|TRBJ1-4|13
CASKDRVIEKLFF
TGTGCCAGCAAGGACAGGGTGATTGAAAAACTGTTTTTT
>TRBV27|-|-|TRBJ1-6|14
CASSLSGGGSPLHF
TGTGCCAGCAGTTTATCAGGGGGTGGTTCACCCCTCCACTTT
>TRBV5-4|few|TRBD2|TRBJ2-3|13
CATKREPTDTQYF
TGTGCCACCAAGCGGGAGCCCACAGATACGCAGTATTTT
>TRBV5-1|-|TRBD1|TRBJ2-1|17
CASSRGTGQITYNEQFF
TGCGCCAGCAGCCGAGGGACAGGGCAAATTACCTACAATGAGCAGTTCTTC
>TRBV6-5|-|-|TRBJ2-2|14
CASSRGREAGELFF
TGTGCCAGCAGTCGCGGACGAGAGGCCGGGGAGCTGTTTTTT
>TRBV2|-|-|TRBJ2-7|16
CASSEGGAGNAYEQYF
TGTGCCAGCAGTGAAGGGGGGGCGGGGAACGCCTACGAGCAGTACTTC
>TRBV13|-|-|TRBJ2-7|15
CASSSGHYDSYEQYF
TGTGCCAGCAGCTCTGGACATTACGACTCCTACGAGCAGTACTTC
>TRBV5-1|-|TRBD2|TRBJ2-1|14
CASSFGIGGDEQFF
TGCGCCAGCAGCTTTGGCATCGGGGGGGATGAGCAGTTCTTC
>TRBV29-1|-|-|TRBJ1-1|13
CSAHPGSNTEAFF
TGCAGCGCCCACCCAGGGTCGAACACTGAAGCTTTCTTT
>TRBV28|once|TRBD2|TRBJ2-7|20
CASSSRPGTSGRAKSYEQYF
TGTGCCAGCAGTTCGAGACCCGGGACTAGCGGGAGGGCCAAGTCCTACGAGCAGTACTTC
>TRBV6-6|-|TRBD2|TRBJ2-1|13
CASKKREYNEQFF
TGTGCCAGCAAGAAGCGGGAGTACAATGAGCAGTTCTTC
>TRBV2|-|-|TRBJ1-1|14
CASSEGVRNTEAFF
TGTGCCAGCAGTGAGGGAGTGCGGAACACTGAAGCTTTCTTT
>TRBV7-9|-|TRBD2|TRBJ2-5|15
CASSWRSGRKETQYF
TGTGCCAGCAGCTGGCGGAGCGGGAGGAAAGAGACCCAGTACTTC
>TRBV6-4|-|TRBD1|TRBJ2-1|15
CAAQEGTGDYNEQFF
TGTGCCGCCCAGGAAGGGACAGGGGACTACAATGAGCAGTTCTTC
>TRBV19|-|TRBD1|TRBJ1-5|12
CAIWTGYQPQHF
TGTGCCATATGGACAGGCTATCAGCCCCAGCATTTT
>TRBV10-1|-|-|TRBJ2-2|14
CASSESTDTGELFF
TGCGCCAGCAGTGAGTCGACGGACACCGGGGAGCTGTTTTTT
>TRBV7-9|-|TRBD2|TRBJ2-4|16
CASSPRLAGEQNIQYF
TGTGCCAGCAGCCCGCGACTAGCGGGAGAACAAAACATTCAGTACTTC
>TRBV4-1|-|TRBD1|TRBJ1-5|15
CASSQAGTGDPNQHF
TGCGCCAGCAGCCAAGCCGGGACAGGAGACCCTAACCAGCATTTT
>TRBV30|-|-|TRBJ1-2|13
CAWSWGDYYGYTF
TGTGCCTGGAGTTGGGGGGACTACTATGGCTACACCTTC
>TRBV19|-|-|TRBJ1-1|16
CASTADTYSMNTEAFF
TGTGCCAGTACCGCTGACACATACTCGATGAACACTGAAGCTTTCTTT
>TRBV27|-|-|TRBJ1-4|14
CASSPQGGNEKLFF
TGTGCCAGCAGTCCACAGGGTGGTAATGAAAAACTGTTTTTT
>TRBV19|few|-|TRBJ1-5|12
CASSIGGQPQHF
TGTGCCAGTAGTATTGGAGGACAACCCCAGCATTTT
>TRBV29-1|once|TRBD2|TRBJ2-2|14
CSGTGTSGTGELFF
TGCAGCGGTACCGGGACTAGCGGCACCGGGGAGCTGTTTTTT
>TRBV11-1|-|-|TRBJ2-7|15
CASSSLMAGFNEQYF
TGTGCCAGCAGCTCCCTCATGGCCGGCTTTAACGAGCAGTACTTC
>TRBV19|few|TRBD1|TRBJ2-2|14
CASTGTGITGELFF
TGTGCCAGTACAGGGACAGGAATCACCGGGGAGCTGTTTTTT
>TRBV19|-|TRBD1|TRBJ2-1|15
CASSNGQALRFEQFF
TGTGCCAGTAGTAATGGACAGGCCCTCAGGTTTGAGCAGTTCTTC
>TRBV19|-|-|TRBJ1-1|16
CASSMGRIVMNTEAFF
TGTGCCAGTAGTATGGGGCGGATAGTTATGAACACTGAAGCTTTCTTT
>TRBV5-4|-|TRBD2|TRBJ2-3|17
CASSLVYPGGPSDTQYF
TGTGCCAGCAGCTTGGTATATCCGGGAGGGCCTTCAGATACGCAGTATTTT
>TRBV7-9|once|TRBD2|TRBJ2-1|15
CASSSLAGGYSEQFF
TGTGCCAGCAGCTCCTTAGCGGGAGGGTATAGTGAGCAGTTCTTC
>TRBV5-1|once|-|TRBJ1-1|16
CASSLGPGSPGTEAFF
TGCGCCAGCAGTTTGGGACCGGGAAGCCCGGGGACTGAAGCTTTCTTT
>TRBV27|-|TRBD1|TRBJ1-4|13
CASSHAGGEKLFF
TGTGCCAGCAGTCACGCAGGGGGCGAAAAACTGTTTTTT
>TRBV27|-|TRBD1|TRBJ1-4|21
CASSPFSGTGETFVLFSTLFF
TGTGCCAGCAGTCCGTTCTCCGGGACAGGGGAGACCTTTGTTTTGTTTTCTACGCTGTTTTTT
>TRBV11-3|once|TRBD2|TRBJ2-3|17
CASSLEASGGLTDTQYF
TGTGCCAGCAGCTTAGAGGCTAGCGGGGGGTTAACAGATACGCAGTATTTT
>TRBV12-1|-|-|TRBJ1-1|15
CASSQTGAMNTEAFF
TGTGCCAGCAGCCAAACAGGGGCAATGAACACTGAAGCTTTCTTT
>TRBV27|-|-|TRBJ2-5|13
CASRRDREQTQYF
TGTGCCAGCAGACGAGACCGAGAACAGACCCAGTACTTC
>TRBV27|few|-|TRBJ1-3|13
CASSLDSGDTIYF
TGTGCCAGCAGTCTCGACTCGGGGGACACCATATATTTT
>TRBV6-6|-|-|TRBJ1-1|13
CASSYTADGEAFF
TGTGCCAGCAGTTACACGGCCGACGGTGAAGCTTTCTTT
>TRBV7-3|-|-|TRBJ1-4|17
CASSPSNSRGLNEKLFF
TGTGCCAGCAGTCCAAGCAACAGTCGGGGACTTAATGAAAAACTGTTTTTT
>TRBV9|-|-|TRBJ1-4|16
CASSPGTWATNEKLFF
TGTGCCAGCAGCCCAGGGACGTGGGCAACTAATGAAAAACTGTTTTTT
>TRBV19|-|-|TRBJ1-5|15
CASSIGGWSNQPQHF
TGTGCCAGTAGTATTGGCGGGTGGAGTAATCAGCCCCAGCATTTT
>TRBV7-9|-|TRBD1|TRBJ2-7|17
CASSTQGGDRGHYEQYF
TGTGCCAGCAGCACCCAGGGAGGGGACAGGGGGCATTACGAGCAGTACTTC
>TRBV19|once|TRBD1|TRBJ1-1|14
CASSYGTGITEAFF
TGTGCCAGTAGTTACGGGACAGGGATCACTGAAGCTTTCTTT
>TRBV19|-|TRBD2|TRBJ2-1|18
CASSIMGASGSALEEQFF
TGTGCCAGTAGTATTATGGGGGCTAGCGGGAGCGCCCTTGAGGAGCAGTTCTTC
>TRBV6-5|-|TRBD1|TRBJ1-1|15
CASSQPTGVNTEAFF
TGTGCCAGCAGTCAACCGACAGGGGTGAACACTGAAGCTTTCTTT
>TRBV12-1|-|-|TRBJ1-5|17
CASSFARAGSNNQPQHF
TGTGCCAGCAGCTTTGCGCGGGCAGGGAGCAATAATCAGCCCCAGCATTTT
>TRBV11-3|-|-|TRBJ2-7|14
CASSWRGGGYEQYF
TGTGCCAGCAGTTGGAGGGGAGGGGGATACGAGCAGTACTTC
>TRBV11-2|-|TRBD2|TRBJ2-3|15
CASSRSGSVTDTQYF
TGTGCCAGCAGCCGTAGCGGGAGTGTAACAGATACGCAGTATTTT
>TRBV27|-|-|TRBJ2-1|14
CASSLSGRNNEQFF
TGTGCCAGCAGTTTATCCGGGAGAAACAATGAGCAGTTCTTC
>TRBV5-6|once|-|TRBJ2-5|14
CASSLARQPWTQYF
TGTGCCAGCAGCTTGGCCCGGCAGCCATGGACCCAGTACTTC